What follows is one T cell receptor beta chain and its context. The source of the sample is a study of blood T cell repertoires in COVID-19. Only in-frame clones appear in the TCRdb table, and some are missing; sequencing was by immunoSEQ multiplex PCR. The sample includes over 70,000 clones, about 91% seen only once; the top ten take around 7.2%. This receptor was identified in an elderly woman with acute or convalescent COVID-19. What was sequenced was peripheral blood.

The CDR3: CASSLETSGRLYNEQFF. CDR3 DNA sequence: TGCGCCAGCAGCTTGGAGACTAGCGGGAGACTTTACAATGAGCAGTTCTTC. J is TRBJ2-1 and V is TRBV5-1; TRBD2 matches at 12 bases. The CDR3 sequence is 17 residues long. CDR1 is SGHRS and CDR2 is YFSETQ in the germline V gene. With V trimmed by 0 bases and J by 4 bases, 5 bases remained unmatched.